Included here is one T cell receptor beta chain sequence, with context. This clonotype was detected ten times or more. This clone's antigen is unknown. Base qualities were left out, and no much larger clone turns up one base away. Libraries were built with RT-PCR. Sequencing relied on an Illumina HiSeq 2500. Using fastp trimming at Q25 and MiXCR clonotype assembly, TCRdb reanalyzed the public sequencing data and kept in-frame beta chains. Entries that share a CDR3 protein sequence are merged under the most common genes and DNA. Present in this sample are more than 250,000 distinct CDR3 sequences, 21% of which were seen just once. 9.5% to 13% of the sample lies in the top ten. The entry originates in a study of response to subunit inactivated influenza vaccine (dated by TCRdb to 2016 to 2019). About the study as a whole: The study used deep quantitative T cell receptor repertoire profiling to track responses to a trivalent subunit inactivated influenza vaccine.

General study outcomes and caveats: The authors suggested that each seasonal influenza vaccination may recruit only a limited number of new T cells.

The CDR3 contains 9 residues, cysteine and phenylalanine counted. The sequence is cut down to CDR3 DNA, 27 bases in frame from base 1. In the germline V gene, CDR1 corresponds to SGHRS and CDR2 to YFSETQ. Deletion took 8 bases off V and 9 bases off J, with a span of 3 bases between the germline ends. The sequence derives from a man aged 50 to 69 who received an inactivated influenza vaccine. Donor details come from another sample of the same person, matched by shared clones. The chain is assembled from TRBV5-1 and TRBJ1-6; no D gene is confidently identified. Sequences were derived from PBMCs from blood, sampled around 22 months after vaccination. The bases are TGCGCCAGTTCTTCACCCCTCCACTTT. This codes for CASSSPLHF.